This is a list of T cell receptor beta chains from one sample in a study of vaccination and CD4 T cells after COVID-19. TCRdb used MiXCR to reprocess the PCR reads, holding one entry per CDR3 protein. The sample holds about 17,000 distinct CDR3 sequences, 43% seen once. These receptors' targets are unknown. The material sequenced was CD4+ T cells from blood, cultured in vitro, taken before SARS-CoV-2 vaccination. The receptor set was obtained from a human donor who had recovered from COVID-19. CDR3s include the opening cysteine and the closing phenylalanine or tryptophan. The D gene is left open where the match is weak. The size field is filled for only some rows; it gives once, few, many or a size class.

J gene: TRBJ2-3; CDR3 length: 17; clone size: -; V gene: TRBV15; D gene: TRBD2; CDR3 DNA: TGTGCCACCAGCAGAGACGAGACTAGCGGGAGGATGGATACGCAGTATTTT; CDR3 protein: CATSRDETSGRMDTQYF
J gene: TRBJ1-3; CDR3 length: 15; clone size: -; V gene: TRBV7-2; D gene: TRBD1; CDR3 DNA: TGTGCCAGCAGCAGAGGGACAGGGAGAGGAAACACCATATATTTT; CDR3 protein: CASSRGTGRGNTIYF
J gene: TRBJ1-6; CDR3 length: 13; clone size: -; V gene: TRBV7-8; D gene: -; CDR3 DNA: TGTGCCAGCAGCCATTTCAAGGCCTCACCCCTCCACTTT; CDR3 protein: CASSHFKASPLHF
J gene: TRBJ2-5; CDR3 length: 16; clone size: few; V gene: TRBV20-1; D gene: TRBD2; CDR3 DNA: TGCAGTGCTAGACCGGGGGGATCGGTCGGGCAAGAGACCCAGTACTTC; CDR3 protein: CSARPGGSVGQETQYF
J gene: TRBJ2-3; CDR3 length: 14; clone size: -; V gene: TRBV6-5; D gene: -; CDR3 DNA: TGTGCCAGCAGTTACTCGATCTTCTCAGATACGCAGTATTTT; CDR3 protein: CASSYSIFSDTQYF
J gene: TRBJ1-1; CDR3 length: 12; clone size: -; V gene: TRBV11-3; D gene: -; CDR3 DNA: TGTGCCAGCAGCTTCCACACCTCCCCAGCTTTCTTT; CDR3 protein: CASSFHTSPAFF
J gene: TRBJ1-2; CDR3 length: 15; clone size: few; V gene: TRBV20-1; D gene: TRBD1; CDR3 DNA: TGCAGTGCACGCCGGACAGGGGCGGGTAACTATGGCTACACCTTC; CDR3 protein: CSARRTGAGNYGYTF
J gene: TRBJ2-1; CDR3 length: 14; clone size: few; V gene: TRBV20-1; D gene: TRBD2; CDR3 DNA: TGCAGTGCCGAGGGCGGGGGGGCCTTAGGTGAGCAGTTCTTC; CDR3 protein: CSAEGGGALGEQFF
J gene: TRBJ2-7; CDR3 length: 16; clone size: few; V gene: TRBV19; D gene: -; CDR3 DNA: TGTGCCAGTAGTATCGCGGGCAGGCTTCCCTCCTACGAGCAGTACTTC; CDR3 protein: CASSIAGRLPSYEQYF
J gene: TRBJ1-2; CDR3 length: 13; clone size: few; V gene: TRBV11-3; D gene: -; CDR3 DNA: TGTGCCAGCAGCCCGGGATCCGGCTATGGCTACACCTTC; CDR3 protein: CASSPGSGYGYTF
J gene: TRBJ2-4; CDR3 length: 12; clone size: -; V gene: TRBV12-3/TRBV12-4; D gene: -; CDR3 DNA: TGTGCCAGCGGACTGAGTACGCACATTCAGTACTTC; CDR3 protein: CASGLSTHIQYF
J gene: TRBJ2-7; CDR3 length: 14; clone size: -; V gene: TRBV12-3/TRBV12-4; D gene: TRBD1; CDR3 DNA: TGTGCCAGCAGTCTCAGACAGGGTGTCTACGAGCAGTACTTC; CDR3 protein: CASSLRQGVYEQYF
J gene: TRBJ2-3; CDR3 length: 15; clone size: -; V gene: TRBV15; D gene: -; CDR3 DNA: TGTGCCACCAGCAGAGATATCCAGGGGACAGATACGCAGTATTTT; CDR3 protein: CATSRDIQGTDTQYF
J gene: TRBJ2-4; CDR3 length: 14; clone size: -; V gene: TRBV20-1; D gene: -; CDR3 DNA: TGCAGTGCTAGGGCATTTGGAGGGGGGGACATTCAGTACTTC; CDR3 protein: CSARAFGGGDIQYF
J gene: TRBJ2-7; CDR3 length: 14; clone size: -; V gene: TRBV20-1; D gene: -; CDR3 DNA: TGCAGTGCTAGAGTAGGGGGGCAAGTTGGCGAGCAGTACTTC; CDR3 protein: CSARVGGQVGEQYF
J gene: TRBJ2-6; CDR3 length: 14; clone size: few; V gene: TRBV30; D gene: -; CDR3 DNA: TGTGCGGTGGTTCAGGGTACTGGGGCCAACGTCCTGACTTTC; CDR3 protein: CAVVQGTGANVLTF
J gene: TRBJ2-2; CDR3 length: 14; clone size: few; V gene: TRBV7-9; D gene: TRBD1; CDR3 DNA: TGTGCCAGCCCCAGCGAACAGGGGACCGGGGAGCTGTTTTTT; CDR3 protein: CASPSEQGTGELFF